This T cell receptor (beta chain) was profiled in a study of blood T cells in healthy people across ages. The V gene end was trimmed by 4 bases and the J gene end by 7 bases; junction bases not matched to a gene: 7. Germline V gene lookup returns CDR1 SGHKS and CDR2 YYEKEE (reference sequence). The CDR3 runs to 15 residues. Notes on the study in general: Long-lived donors had more naive CD4+ cells and higher diversity than aged donors.

Primers used in a second PCR of about 7 to 11 cycles were a sample-barcoded 5' primer and a J-beta primer mix. One entry per CDR3 protein results from TCRdb running MiXCR on the 5' RACE reads. The sample holds about 970,000 distinct CDR3 sequences, 51% seen once. As for this clonotype: Antigen unknown.

The clonotype was recovered from a woman aged 55 to 70 in good health. V usage is TRBV5-5 and J usage is TRBJ2-1; the match to TRBD2 covers 11 bases. Source material: blood. This CDR3 reads CASSTLSGRENEQFF. Written as DNA, the CDR3 is TGTGCCAGCAGCACCCTTAGCGGGAGGGAAAATGAGCAGTTCTTC.